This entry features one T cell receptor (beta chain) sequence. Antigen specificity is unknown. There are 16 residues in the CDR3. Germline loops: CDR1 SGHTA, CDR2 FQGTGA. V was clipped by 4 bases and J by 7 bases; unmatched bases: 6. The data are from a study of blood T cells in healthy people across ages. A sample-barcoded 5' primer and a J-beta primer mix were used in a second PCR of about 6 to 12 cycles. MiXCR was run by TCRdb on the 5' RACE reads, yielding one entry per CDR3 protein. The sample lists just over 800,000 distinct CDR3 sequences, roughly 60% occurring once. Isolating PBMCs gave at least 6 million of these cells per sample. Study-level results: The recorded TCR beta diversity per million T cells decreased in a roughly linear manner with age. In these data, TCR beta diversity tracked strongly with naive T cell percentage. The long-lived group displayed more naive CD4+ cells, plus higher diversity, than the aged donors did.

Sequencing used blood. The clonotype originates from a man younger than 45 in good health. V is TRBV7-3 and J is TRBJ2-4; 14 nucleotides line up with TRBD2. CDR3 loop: CASSSGTSGGMNIQYF. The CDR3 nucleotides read TGTGCCAGCAGCTCCGGGACTAGCGGGGGAATGAACATTCAGTACTTC.